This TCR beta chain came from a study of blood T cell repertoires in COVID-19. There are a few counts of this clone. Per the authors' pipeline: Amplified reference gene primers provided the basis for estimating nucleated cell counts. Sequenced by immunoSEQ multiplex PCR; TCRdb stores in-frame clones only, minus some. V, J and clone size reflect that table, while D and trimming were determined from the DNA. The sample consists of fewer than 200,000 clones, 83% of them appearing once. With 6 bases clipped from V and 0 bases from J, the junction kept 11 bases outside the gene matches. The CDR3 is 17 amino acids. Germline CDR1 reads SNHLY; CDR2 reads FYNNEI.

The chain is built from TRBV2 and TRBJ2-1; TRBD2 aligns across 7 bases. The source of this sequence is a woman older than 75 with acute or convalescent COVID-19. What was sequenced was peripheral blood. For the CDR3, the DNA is TGTGCCAGCAGATTAACTGCCGGGGGGAGCTCCTACAATGAGCAGTTCTTC. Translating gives CASRLTAGGSSYNEQFF.